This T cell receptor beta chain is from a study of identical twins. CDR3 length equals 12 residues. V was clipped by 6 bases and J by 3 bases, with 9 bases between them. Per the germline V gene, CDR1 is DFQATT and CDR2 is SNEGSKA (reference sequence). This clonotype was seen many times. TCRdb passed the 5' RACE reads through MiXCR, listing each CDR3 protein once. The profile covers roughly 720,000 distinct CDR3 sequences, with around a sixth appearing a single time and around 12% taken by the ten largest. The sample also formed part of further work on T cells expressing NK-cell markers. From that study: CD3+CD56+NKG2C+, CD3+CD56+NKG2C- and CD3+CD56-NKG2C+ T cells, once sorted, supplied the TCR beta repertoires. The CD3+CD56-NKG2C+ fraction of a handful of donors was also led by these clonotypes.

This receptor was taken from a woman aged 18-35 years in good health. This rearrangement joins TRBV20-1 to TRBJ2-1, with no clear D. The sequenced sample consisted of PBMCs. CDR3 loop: CSALKVYNEQFF. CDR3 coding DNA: TGCAGTGCCTTGAAGGTCTACAATGAGCAGTTCTTC.